The rows below give T cell receptor beta chains drawn from one sample of a study of siplizumab effects on memory and regulatory T cells. Generated by immunoSEQ multiplex PCR, the TCRdb table keeps only in-frame clones and is missing some. The table includes about 110,000 clones, more than 90% detected once. Sequenced sample: CD4+ T cells sorted from blood. Every receptor here comes from a human donor in good health. CDR3s include the opening cysteine and the closing phenylalanine or tryptophan. A D gene is named only where the DNA matches it firmly. Only some rows state a clone size, as once, few, many or a class for expanded clones.

J gene	V gene	CDR3 length	clone size	D gene	CDR3 DNA	CDR3 protein
TRBJ1-6	TRBV5-4	14	NA	NA	TGTGCCAGCAGCGCTGGTCCCCAGAATTCACCCCTCCACTTT	CASSAGPQNSPLHF
TRBJ1-3	TRBV6-5	14	NA	TRBD1	TGTGCCAGTTCGGCAGGGGGCTCTGGAAACACCATATATTTT	CASSAGGSGNTIYF
TRBJ2-7	TRBV15	16	NA	NA	TGTGCCACCAGCAGGCCTCGGAGCACAGGGAGTTATGAGCAGTACTTC	CATSRPRSTGSYEQYF
TRBJ2-1	TRBV18	15	NA	NA	TGTGCCAGCTCACCAGGTGGGAGCTCCTACAATGAGCAGTTCTTC	CASSPGGSSYNEQFF
TRBJ2-5	TRBV5-1	13	NA	NA	TGCGCCAGCAGCTTGGCGTTACAAGAGACCCAGTACTTC	CASSLALQETQYF
TRBJ1-1	TRBV5-1	12	NA	NA	TGCGCCAGCCGGCCCGGAGGTACTGAAGCTTTCTTT	CASRPGGTEAFF
TRBJ2-3	TRBV7-2	15	NA	NA	TGTGCCAGCAGCCGATTATACCCTAGCGCAGATACGCAGTATTTT	CASSRLYPSADTQYF
TRBJ2-1	TRBV2	14	once	TRBD1	TGTGCCAGCAGTCCGGGACAGTTATTTGAGGGCCTCTTCTTC	CASSPGQLFEGLFF
TRBJ1-2	TRBV27	12	NA	NA	TGTGCCAGCAGTTTACGGGGGGCTGGCTACACCTTC	CASSLRGAGYTF
TRBJ1-3	TRBV6-5	13	NA	NA	TGTGCCACCTCCGAGTCGGCAGGAAACACCATATATTTT	CATSESAGNTIYF
TRBJ2-1	TRBV6-6	12	NA	NA	TGTGCCAGCAGTTCGACTCGGCAGGGTGGCTTCTTC	CASSSTRQGGFF
TRBJ2-1	TRBV30	14	NA	TRBD2	TGTGCCTGGAGCCCCGGGACTAGGAACAATGAGCAGTTCTTC	CAWSPGTRNNEQFF
TRBJ2-3	TRBV9	14	NA	TRBD2	TGTGCCAGCAGCGAAAGCGGGACCACAGATACGCAGTATTTT	CASSESGTTDTQYF
TRBJ1-2	TRBV25-1	14	NA	TRBD1	TGTGCCAGCAGTAGGGGGACAGAGGGCTATGGCTACACCTTC	CASSRGTEGYGYTF
TRBJ2-3	TRBV7-2	16	NA	TRBD1	TGTGCCAGCAGCAGAATGACAGGGGATTGGACAGATACGCAGTATTTT	CASSRMTGDWTDTQYF
TRBJ2-7	TRBV5-6	14	NA	TRBD2	TGTGCCAGCAGCTTGGGACTAGCATACTACGAGCAGTACTTC	CASSLGLAYYEQYF
TRBJ2-3	TRBV5-1	15	NA	TRBD1	TGCGCCAGCAGCTCCCGACAGGGGCTAACAGATACGCAGTATTTT	CASSSRQGLTDTQYF
TRBJ2-1	TRBV11-1	12	NA	NA	TGTGCCAGCAGCTTACCCGGCAATGAGCAGTTCTTC	CASSLPGNEQFF
TRBJ1-6	TRBV11-2	14	NA	TRBD1	TGTGCCGTCAGGGGGCAGGGGCAGAATTCACCCCTCCACTTT	CAVRGQGQNSPLHF
TRBJ1-4	TRBV11-2	14	NA	NA	TGTGCCAGCAGCGGCGACGGATTTAATGAAAAACTGTTTTTT	CASSGDGFNEKLFF
TRBJ2-7	TRBV2	14	NA	NA	TGTGCCAGCAGTGAGGTGAGCGGCCCCTACGAGCAGTACTTC	CASSEVSGPYEQYF
TRBJ2-3	TRBV5-1	17	NA	NA	TGCGCCAGCAGCTTGGATGGCGGACCGTTGACTGCAGATACGCAGTATTTT	CASSLDGGPLTADTQYF
TRBJ2-7	TRBV7-9	14	NA	TRBD2	TGTGCCAGCAAAGGACTAGCGGGAACCTACGAGCAGTACTTC	CASKGLAGTYEQYF
TRBJ2-1	TRBV15	15	NA	TRBD2	TGTGCCACCAGCACCAGGACTAGCGGCAACAATGAGCAGTTCTTC	CATSTRTSGNNEQFF
TRBJ2-7	TRBV5-4	13	NA	NA	TGTGCCAGCAGCTGGCCCCAACGTGACGAGCAGTACTTC	CASSWPQRDEQYF
TRBJ2-5	TRBV5-1	13	NA	NA	TGCGCCAGCAGCTTGGAGGGGTGGGAGACCCAGTACTTC	CASSLEGWETQYF
TRBJ2-6	TRBV7-9	16	NA	NA	TGTGCCAGCAGCTTAGAGCTCTTCAATCTCGCCAACGTCCTGACTTTC	CASSLELFNLANVLTF
TRBJ2-7	TRBV5-5	12	NA	NA	TGTGCCAGCACCCTCGAGAGGGACGAGCAGTACTTC	CASTLERDEQYF
TRBJ2-7	TRBV21-1	15	few	NA	TGTGCCAGCAAGACAGGGCCAGTGCCATCCTACGAGCAGTACTTC	CASKTGPVPSYEQYF
TRBJ2-6	TRBV6-5	15	NA	NA	TGTGCCAGCAGTTACGTGGGGACTGGGGCCAACGTCCTGACTTTC	CASSYVGTGANVLTF
TRBJ1-3	TRBV19	14	NA	NA	TGTGCCAGTGAACGGATAAGTCCTGGAAACACCATATATTTT	CASERISPGNTIYF
TRBJ2-5	TRBV6-1	15	NA	TRBD1	TGTGCCAGCTTAGGGACAGGGGCCGGGTTTGAGACCCAGTACTTC	CASLGTGAGFETQYF
TRBJ2-7	TRBV2	12	NA	NA	TGTGCCAGCCAAGGTTCAGGACGCGAGCAGTACTTC	CASQGSGREQYF
TRBJ2-3	TRBV11-3	12	NA	NA	TGTGCCAGCAGCTTAGGACCAGATACGCAGTATTTT	CASSLGPDTQYF
TRBJ2-5	TRBV5-5	11	NA	NA	TGTGCCAGCAGTTCTTCTTCTCGCCCGTACTTC	CASSSSSRPYF
TRBJ1-1	TRBV6-6	15	NA	NA	TGTGCCAGCAGTTACACCGAGGGACTTAAGCCTGAAGCTTTCTTT	CASSYTEGLKPEAFF
TRBJ2-2	TRBV29-1	14	NA	NA	TGCAGCGCTGGGCAGCAGGTGGACACCGGGGAGCTGTTTTTT	CSAGQQVDTGELFF
TRBJ2-7	TRBV7-9	13	NA	TRBD2	TGTGCCAGCCACGGGACTAGCGGGGGAGAGCAGTACTTC	CASHGTSGGEQYF
TRBJ1-1	TRBV30	13	NA	NA	TGTGCCTGGAGTGATGGGTGGAACACTGAAGCTTTCTTT	CAWSDGWNTEAFF
TRBJ1-5	TRBV19	14	once	NA	TGTGCCAGTATGTTTCCAGGGGTTGATCAGCCCCAGCATTTT	CASMFPGVDQPQHF
TRBJ2-3	TRBV25-1	12	NA	NA	TGTGCCAGCAGTAAACTCACAGATACGCAGTATTTT	CASSKLTDTQYF
TRBJ1-1	TRBV7-9	15	NA	NA	TGTGCCAGCAGCTTAGGGGGCAGGGGCCACGGGGAAGCTTTCTTT	CASSLGGRGHGEAFF
TRBJ1-2	TRBV6-1	14	few	NA	TGTGCCAGCAGTGAAAGGAGGGATTCCTATGGCTACACCTTC	CASSERRDSYGYTF
TRBJ2-7	TRBV5-1	14	NA	NA	TGCGCCAGCAGCTTGTCCGGCCCCCTTAACGAGCAGTACTTC	CASSLSGPLNEQYF
TRBJ1-1	TRBV7-2	16	NA	NA	TGTGCCAGCAGCTTAACGGCAGGGTATCCGAACACTGAAGCTTTCTTT	CASSLTAGYPNTEAFF
TRBJ2-7	TRBV6-5	14	NA	NA	TGTGCCAGCAGTTACTCGAGACAGTCCTACGAGCAGTACTTC	CASSYSRQSYEQYF
TRBJ2-3	TRBV6-1	12	NA	NA	TGTGCCAGCAGCGCCAGTACTGATAAGCAGTATTTT	CASSASTDKQYF
TRBJ2-5	TRBV2	12	NA	NA	TGTGCCAGCAACAGGTTCCAAGAGACCCAGTACTTC	CASNRFQETQYF
TRBJ2-1	TRBV27	13	NA	TRBD2	TGTGCCAGCAGTTTATCGGGGACTAGGGTTAAGTTCTTC	CASSLSGTRVKFF
TRBJ2-1	TRBV5-6	15	NA	NA	TGTGCCAGCAGCCCTAGGAGCGGGTCCTACAATGAGCAGTTCTTC	CASSPRSGSYNEQFF
TRBJ2-6	TRBV5-1	16	NA	NA	TGCGCCAGCAGCTTGATGCGGGACTCTGGGGCCAACGTCCTGACTTTC	CASSLMRDSGANVLTF
TRBJ1-1	TRBV6-1	13	NA	NA	TGTGCCAGCCTTGAAATCATGAACACTGAAGCTTTCTTT	CASLEIMNTEAFF
TRBJ2-2	TRBV7-2	14	NA	NA	TGTGCCAGCAGAAAACAGCTAGCCACCGGGGAGCTGTTTTTT	CASRKQLATGELFF
TRBJ1-1	TRBV5-5	13	NA	NA	TGTGCCAGCAGCTTAGGGGTGAACACTGAAGCTTTCTTT	CASSLGVNTEAFF
TRBJ2-7	TRBV7-2	14	NA	NA	TGTGCCAGCAGCTTTGGAGTCAGTTCCTACGAGCAGTACTTC	CASSFGVSSYEQYF